Below are 22 T cell receptor beta chains sequenced from a single sample in a study of blood T cell repertoires in COVID-19 (dated by TCRdb to 2018 to 2020). Library generation was performed with the immunoSEQ multiplex PCR assay. TCRdb limited this immuneACCESS table to in-frame rearrangements with V and J called. A share of clones is missing; checked studies link under half to unresolved V genes, and the rest is unexplained. The sample table lists 80,000 or so clones, more than 70% of them with a count of one. Jointly, the top ten make up roughly 2.1% of the sample. The material sequenced was peripheral blood. Receptor source: a man between 50 and 59 years old with acute or convalescent COVID-19.

This chain connects TRBV9 to TRBJ1-5; 7 bases map to TRBD1. The V and J ends lost 10 bases and 3 bases, in that order; junction bases with no gene match: 10. This CDR3 region has 14 residues. Germline V gene lookup returns CDR1 SGDLS and CDR2 YYNGEE. This CDR3 is CAPNRDRPNQPQHF. The CDR3 DNA reads as TGTGCCCCTAACCGGGACAGACCCAATCAGCCCCAGCATTTT.

The chain employs TRBV19 and TRBJ2-3; 11 positions agree with TRBD2. There are 17 residues in the CDR3. The V segment lost 5 bases and the J segment 0 bases; nucleotides outside the gene matches: 7. The germline gives CDR1 LNHDA, CDR2 SQIVND (reference sequence). This CDR3 is CASSRSGRGTSTDTQYF. In nucleotides, the CDR3 is TGTGCCAGTAGTCGTAGCGGGAGGGGTACTAGCACAGATACGCAGTATTTT.

J is TRBJ1-3 and V is TRBV5-5; TRBD1 aligns across 8 bases. This CDR3 region has 16 residues. The germline V gene has CDR1 SGHKS and CDR2 YYEKEE (reference sequence). With 2 bases clipped from V and 1 base from J, the junction kept 5 bases outside the gene matches. DNA of the CDR3: TGTGCCAGCAGCTTCCCCCGGGACAGGTCTGGAAACACCATATATTTT. Encoded protein: CASSFPRDRSGNTIYF.

The chain combines TRBV5-8 with TRBJ1-3; D ambiguous. The CDR3 totals 13 residues. V lost 1 base and J lost 0, with 2 bases in between. Germline CDR1 reads SGHTS; CDR2 reads YDEGEE. Here the CDR3 reads CASSLYSGNTIYF. CDR3 sequence (DNA): TGTGCCAGCAGCTTGTACTCTGGAAACACCATATATTTT.

Here the CDR3 reads CASSEGQGVWVEQFF. The CDR3 coding sequence is TGTGCCAGCAGCGAGGGACAGGGGGTATGGGTTGAGCAGTTCTTC. V usage is TRBV9 and J usage is TRBJ2-1; TRBD1 aligns across 11 bases. V shed 3 bases, J shed 9 bases, and the junction held 8 bases outside the gene matches. Per the germline V gene, CDR1 is SGDLS and CDR2 is YYNGEE. This CDR3 spans 15 amino acids.

The CDR3 reads CSAEDREKQFF. CDR3 coding DNA: TGCAGTGCTGAGGACCGGGAGAAGCAGTTCTTC. The rearrangement joins TRBV20-1 to TRBJ2-1; D perhaps matches TRBD2 (6 bases). The germline V gene has CDR1 DFQATT and CDR2 SNEGSKA (reference sequence). The length of the CDR3 is 11 residues. V was cut by 5 bases and J by 11 bases, with 13 bases left in between.

This CDR3 is CASSFEGTQYF. The CDR3 bases are TGTGCCAGCAGTTTCGAGGGAACGCAGTATTTT. The gene calls are TRBV12-3 or TRBV12-4 and TRBJ2-3; possibly TRBD2 for D (5 bases). The CDR3 covers 11 residues. The V and J ends lost 3 bases and 9 bases respectively, with 7 bases between them.

This clone has a handful of counts. The chain joins TRBV5-1 to TRBJ1-1, with 9 bases identical to TRBD1. This CDR3 region has 15 residues. V trimming: 3 bases; J trimming: 0 bases; junction bases outside the gene matches: 3. From germline, CDR1 is SGHRS and CDR2 YFSETQ. CDR3 sequence: CASSWGQGLNTEAFF. In DNA, the CDR3 is TGCGCCAGCAGCTGGGGACAGGGATTGAACACTGAAGCTTTCTTT.

The V call is TRBV5-4, the J call TRBJ2-3; 9 nucleotides line up with TRBD1. V dropped 4 bases and J dropped 1; count of bases not matched to a gene: 4. The CDR3 runs 15 residues. Per the germline V gene, CDR1 is SGHNT and CDR2 is YYREEE (reference sequence). CDR3 sequence (DNA): TGTGCCAGCAGCACCTGGGACAGGGGCACAGATACGCAGTATTTT. Its protein is CASSTWDRGTDTQYF.

The gene calls are TRBV7-9 and TRBJ1-4; 8 bases line up with TRBD1. The CDR3 is 11 amino acids. The V gene end was trimmed by 5 bases and the J gene end by 14 bases; junction bases not matched to a gene: 4. Germline V CDR1 and CDR2: SEHNR, FQNEAQ (reference sequence). As DNA, the CDR3 is TGTGCCAGCAGCCCGGGGACAGGCCTGTTTTTT. It encodes CASSPGTGLFF.

The V call is TRBV27, the J call TRBJ2-1; TRBD2 is a possible D gene (5 bases). Germline V gives CDR1 MNHEY, CDR2 SMNVEV (reference sequence). This CDR3 is built from 13 residues. V lost 5 bases and J lost 7, with 12 bases in between. The CDR3 spells CASSPLTRNEQFF. The CDR3 DNA follows: TGTGCCAGCAGTCCACTAACTAGGAATGAGCAGTTCTTC.

As DNA, the CDR3 is TGTGCCAGCAGCTTTTCCGGGACAGGGCAAGAGACCCAGTACTTC. It translates to CASSFSGTGQETQYF. The genes are TRBV11-3 and TRBJ2-5; 9 bases agree with TRBD1. Germline lookup yields CDR1 SGHNT and CDR2 YENEEA. Germline trimming cut 3 bases from V and 2 bases from J; bases unmatched to any gene: 4. This CDR3 contains 15 residues.

J is TRBJ2-2 and V is TRBV6-5, with 7 bases that match TRBD1. The CDR3 is made up of 14 amino acids. V was clipped by 6 bases and J by 4 bases; unmatched bases: 5. Germline lookup yields CDR1 MNHEY and CDR2 SVGAGI. The CDR3 DNA sequence: TGTGCCAGCAGAATCGGACAGGCCACCGGGGAGCTGTTTTTT. This codes for CASRIGQATGELFF.

The chain has TRBV9 and TRBJ1-2; a possible D gene is TRBD1 (6 bases). CDR1 is SGDLS, CDR2 YYNGEE, per germline. There are 14 residues in the CDR3. V lost 4 bases and J lost 9, with 19 bases in between. This CDR3 reads CASSPEPQGMSYTF. The CDR3 DNA reads as TGTGCCAGCAGCCCCGAACCCCAGGGGATGAGCTACACCTTC.

This chain links TRBV3-1 (or the pseudogene TRBV3-2) with TRBJ2-6; D is unclear. Trimming pared 0 bases from V and 0 bases from J, leaving 3 bases between. This CDR3 region has 15 residues. Germline values: CDR1 LGHDT, CDR2 YNNKEL (reference sequence). The CDR3 sequence is CASSQEHSGANVLTF. Written as DNA, the CDR3 is TGTGCCAGCAGCCAAGAACACTCTGGGGCCAACGTCCTGACTTTC.

This chain links TRBV4-3 with TRBJ1-1; TRBD1 matches 7 bases. From germline, CDR1 is LGHNA and CDR2 YSLEER. V was pared by 0 bases and J by 5 bases, with 6 bases of the junction left unmatched. CDR3 length equals 15 residues. The CDR3 loop reads CASSQDSGGPTEAFF. For the CDR3, the DNA is TGCGCCAGCAGCCAAGATTCAGGGGGACCGACTGAAGCTTTCTTT.

The V and J genes are TRBV27 and TRBJ1-6, with unresolved D. Trimming pared 5 bases from V and 10 bases from J, leaving 12 bases between. CDR1 MNHEY and CDR2 SMNVEV come from the germline V gene (reference sequence). The CDR3 extends over 13 amino acids. The CDR3 region has the DNA TGTGCCAGCAGTCTCCTTCTATTATCACCCCTCCACTTT. Its protein is CASSLLLLSPLHF.

With respect to this clone: The sample holds other DNA sequences that translate to the same CDR3. This sequence joins TRBV6-5 and TRBJ1-2; D ambiguous. Trimming removed 6 bases from V and 0 bases from J, with 8 bases in between. CDR3 length: 13 residues. CDR1 is MNHEY, CDR2 SVGAGI, per germline. In nucleotides, the CDR3 is TGTGCCAGCAGCCTCGGGGCTAACTATGGCTACACCTTC. Its translation is CASSLGANYGYTF.

The gene calls are TRBV29-1 and TRBJ2-5; no reliable D call. V lost 3 bases, J lost 5 bases, and 25 bases lay in between. Germline V gene lookup returns CDR1 SQVTM and CDR2 ANQGSEA. The CDR3 sequence is 17 residues long. The chain's CDR3 is CSVEGRIGSADRETQYF. CDR3 coding DNA: TGCAGCGTTGAGGGTCGGATCGGATCCGCGGATCGGGAGACCCAGTACTTC.

The chain is built from TRBV6-5 and TRBJ1-3; no clear D. This CDR3 contains 15 residues. Trimming removed 4 bases at V and 0 bases at J, with 10 bases between. Germline V gene sequence: CDR1 MNHEY, CDR2 SVGAGI. The CDR3 nucleotides read TGTGCCAGCAGTTCCAGGCCAAACTCTGGAAACACCATATATTTT. The encoded protein is CASSSRPNSGNTIYF.

The gene calls are TRBV6-2 or TRBV6-3 and TRBJ2-2; D not certain. The length of the CDR3 is 12 residues. Germline loops: CDR1 MNHEY, CDR2 SVGEGT. Trimming took off 3 bases at V and 6 bases at J, with 5 bases between the two ends. DNA for the CDR3: TGTGCCAGCAGTTATAGCCCCGGGGAGCTGTTTTTT. Translating gives CASSYSPGELFF.

The chain combines TRBV4-1 with TRBJ2-1; unclear D gene. CDR1 is MGHRA and CDR2 is YSYEKL in the germline V gene. The CDR3 consists of 16 residues. V lost 3 bases and J 0 bases, leaving 12 bases between the germline ends. As DNA, the CDR3 is TGCGCCAGCAGCCACACAACAGTGAGCTCCTACAATGAGCAGTTCTTC. Protein product: CASSHTTVSSYNEQFF.